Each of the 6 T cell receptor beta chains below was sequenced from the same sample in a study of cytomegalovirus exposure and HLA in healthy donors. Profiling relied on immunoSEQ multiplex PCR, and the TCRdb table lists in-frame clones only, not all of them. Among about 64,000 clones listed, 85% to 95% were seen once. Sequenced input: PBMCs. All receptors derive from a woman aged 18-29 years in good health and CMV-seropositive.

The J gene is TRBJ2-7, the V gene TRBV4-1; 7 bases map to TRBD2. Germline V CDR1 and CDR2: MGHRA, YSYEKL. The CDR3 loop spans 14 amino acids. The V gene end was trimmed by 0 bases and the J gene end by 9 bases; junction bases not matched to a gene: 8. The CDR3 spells CASSQDWGGSWQYF. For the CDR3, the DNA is TGCGCCAGCAGCCAAGATTGGGGCGGGAGTTGGCAGTACTTC.

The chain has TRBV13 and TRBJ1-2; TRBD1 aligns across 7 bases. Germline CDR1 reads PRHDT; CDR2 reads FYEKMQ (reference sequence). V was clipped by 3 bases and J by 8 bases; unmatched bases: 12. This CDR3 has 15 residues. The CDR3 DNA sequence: TGTGCCAGCAGCTTGGGAGGACAGGTCCTTGGGGGCTACACCTTC. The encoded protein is CASSLGGQVLGGYTF.

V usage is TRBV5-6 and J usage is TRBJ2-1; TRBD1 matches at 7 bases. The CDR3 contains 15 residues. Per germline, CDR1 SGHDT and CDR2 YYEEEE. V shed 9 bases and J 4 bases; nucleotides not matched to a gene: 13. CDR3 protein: CATTWGQGVYNEQFF. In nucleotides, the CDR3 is TGTGCCACCACCTGGGGGCAGGGGGTATACAATGAGCAGTTCTTC.

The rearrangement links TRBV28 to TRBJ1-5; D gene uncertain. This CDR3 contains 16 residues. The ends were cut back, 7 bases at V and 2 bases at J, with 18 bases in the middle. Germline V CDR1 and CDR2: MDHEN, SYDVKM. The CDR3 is CASMSPLVIGNQPQHF. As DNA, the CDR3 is TGTGCCAGCATGAGTCCTCTCGTTATTGGCAATCAGCCCCAGCATTTT.

CDR3 coding DNA: TGTGCCAGCAGCCCACTCGGGGATACGCAGTATTTT. Protein product: CASSPLGDTQYF. The chain has TRBV7-9 and TRBJ2-3, with no clear D. The CDR3 loop spans 12 amino acids. The V gene lost 5 bases and the J gene lost 6 bases, with 9 bases spanning the gap. CDR1 and CDR2 from the germline V gene are SEHNR and FQNEAQ (reference sequence).

The CDR3 DNA follows: TGTGCCAGCGGAAAGTCCGGGACTAGCGAAACGCAGTATTTT. Translation gives CASGKSGTSETQYF. The chain combines TRBV2 with TRBJ2-3; the match to TRBD2 covers 10 bases. V gave up 8 bases and J gave up 9 bases; unmatched junction bases: 11. Germline V gives CDR1 SNHLY, CDR2 FYNNEI. The CDR3 contains 14 residues.